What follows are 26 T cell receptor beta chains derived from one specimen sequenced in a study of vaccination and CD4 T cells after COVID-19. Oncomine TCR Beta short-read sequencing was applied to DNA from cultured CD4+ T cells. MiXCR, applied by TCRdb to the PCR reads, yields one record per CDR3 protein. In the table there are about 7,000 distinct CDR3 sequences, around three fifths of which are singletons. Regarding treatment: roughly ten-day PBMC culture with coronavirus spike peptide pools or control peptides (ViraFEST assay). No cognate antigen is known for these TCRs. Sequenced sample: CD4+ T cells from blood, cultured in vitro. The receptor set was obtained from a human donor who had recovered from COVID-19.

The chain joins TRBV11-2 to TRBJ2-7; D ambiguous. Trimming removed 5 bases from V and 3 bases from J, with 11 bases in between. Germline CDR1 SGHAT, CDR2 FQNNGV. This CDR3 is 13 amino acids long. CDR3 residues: CASSKRPDYEQYF. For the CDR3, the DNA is TGTGCCAGCAGCAAACGACCCGACTACGAGCAGTACTTC.

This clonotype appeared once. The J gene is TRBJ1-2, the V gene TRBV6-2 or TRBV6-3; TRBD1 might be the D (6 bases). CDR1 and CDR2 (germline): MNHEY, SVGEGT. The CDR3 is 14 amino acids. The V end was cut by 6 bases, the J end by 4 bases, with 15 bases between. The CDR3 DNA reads TGTGCCAGCAGACATTCCGGGACACCCTATGGCTACACCTTC. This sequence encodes CASRHSGTPYGYTF.

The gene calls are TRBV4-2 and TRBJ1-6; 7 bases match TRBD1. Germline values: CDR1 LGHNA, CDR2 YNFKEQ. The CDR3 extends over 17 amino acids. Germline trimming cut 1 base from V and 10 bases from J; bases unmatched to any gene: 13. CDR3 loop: CASSQVPLAGGSSPLHF. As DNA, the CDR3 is TGTGCCAGCAGCCAAGTCCCTCTGGCAGGGGGTTCGTCACCCCTCCACTTT.

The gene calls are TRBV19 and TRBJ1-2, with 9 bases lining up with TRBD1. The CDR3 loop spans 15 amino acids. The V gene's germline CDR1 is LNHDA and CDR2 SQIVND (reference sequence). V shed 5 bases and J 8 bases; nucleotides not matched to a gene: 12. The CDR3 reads CASSSDTGGAEGYTF. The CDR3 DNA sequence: TGTGCCAGTAGTTCCGACACAGGGGGCGCCGAGGGCTACACCTTC.

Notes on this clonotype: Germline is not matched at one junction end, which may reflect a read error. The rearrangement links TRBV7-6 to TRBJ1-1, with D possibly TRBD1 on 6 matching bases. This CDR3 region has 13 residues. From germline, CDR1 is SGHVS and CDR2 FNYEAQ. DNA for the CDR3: TGTGCCAGCAGCCGTACCCGGGACACAGAAGCTTTCTTT. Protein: CASSRTRDTEAFF.

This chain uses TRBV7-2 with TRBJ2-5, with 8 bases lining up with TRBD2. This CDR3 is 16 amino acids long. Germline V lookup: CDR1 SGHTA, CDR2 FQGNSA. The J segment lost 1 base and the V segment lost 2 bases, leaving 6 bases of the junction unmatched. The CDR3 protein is CASSLRWRGAQETQYF. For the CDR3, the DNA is TGTGCCAGCAGCTTAAGGTGGCGGGGGGCCCAAGAGACCCAGTACTTC.

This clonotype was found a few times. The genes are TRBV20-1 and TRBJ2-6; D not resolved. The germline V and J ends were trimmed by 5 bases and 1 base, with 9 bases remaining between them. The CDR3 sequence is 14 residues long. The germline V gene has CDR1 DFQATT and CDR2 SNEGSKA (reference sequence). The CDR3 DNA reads TGCAGTGCTCTGGTGGGATCTGGGGCCAACGTCCTGACTTTC. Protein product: CSALVGSGANVLTF.

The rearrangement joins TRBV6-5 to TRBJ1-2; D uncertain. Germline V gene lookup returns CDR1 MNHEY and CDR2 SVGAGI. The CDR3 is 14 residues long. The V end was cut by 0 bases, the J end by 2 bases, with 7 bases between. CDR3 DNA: TGTGCCAGCAGTTACTCTCGCCCGAACTATGGCTACACCTTC. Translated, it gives CASSYSRPNYGYTF.

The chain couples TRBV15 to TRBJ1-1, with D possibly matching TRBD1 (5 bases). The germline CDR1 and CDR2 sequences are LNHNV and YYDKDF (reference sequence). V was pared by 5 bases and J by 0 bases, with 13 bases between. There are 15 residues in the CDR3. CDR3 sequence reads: CATSWGSIMNTEAFF. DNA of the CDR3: TGTGCCACCAGCTGGGGCTCTATAATGAACACTGAAGCTTTCTTT.

The CDR3 sequence: CASSLIGEGQPQHF. The CDR3, as DNA: TGTGCCAGCAGCTTGATAGGGGAGGGACAGCCCCAGCATTTT. The genes are TRBV7-2 and TRBJ1-5; D may be TRBD1 (5 bases). Germline lookup yields CDR1 SGHTA and CDR2 FQGNSA. This CDR3 is 14 amino acids long. V was pared by 3 bases and J by 7 bases, with 13 bases between.

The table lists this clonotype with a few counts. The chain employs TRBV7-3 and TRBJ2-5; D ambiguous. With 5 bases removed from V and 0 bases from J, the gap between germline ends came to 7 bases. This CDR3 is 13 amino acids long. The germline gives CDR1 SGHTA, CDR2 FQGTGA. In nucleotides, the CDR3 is TGTGCCAGCAGCAGAAAGTACCAAGAGACCCAGTACTTC. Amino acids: CASSRKYQETQYF.

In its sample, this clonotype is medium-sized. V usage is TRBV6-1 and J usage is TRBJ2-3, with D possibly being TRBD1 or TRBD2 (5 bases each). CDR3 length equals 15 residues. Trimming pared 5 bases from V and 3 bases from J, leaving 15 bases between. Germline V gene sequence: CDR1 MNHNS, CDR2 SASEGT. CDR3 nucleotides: TGTGCCAGCAGTATGTTCAGGGAGCCTACAGATACGCAGTATTTT. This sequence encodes CASSMFREPTDTQYF.

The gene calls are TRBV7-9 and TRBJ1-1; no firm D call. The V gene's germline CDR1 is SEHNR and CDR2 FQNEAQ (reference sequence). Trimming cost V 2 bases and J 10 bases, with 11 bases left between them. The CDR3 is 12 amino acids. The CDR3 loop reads CASSLSTQSAFF. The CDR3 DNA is TGTGCCAGCAGCTTAAGCACTCAGTCAGCTTTCTTT. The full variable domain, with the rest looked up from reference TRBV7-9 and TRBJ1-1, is DTGVSQNPRHKITKRGQNVTFRCDPISEHNRLYWYRQTLGQGPEFLTYFQNEAQLEKSRLLSDRFSAERPKGSFSTLEIQRTEQGDSAMYLCASSLSTQSAFFGQGTRLTVV.

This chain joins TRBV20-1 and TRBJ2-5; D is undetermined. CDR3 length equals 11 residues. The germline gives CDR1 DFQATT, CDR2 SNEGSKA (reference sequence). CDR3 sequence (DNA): TGCAGGGTAGGAGTGTCTGAGACCCAGTACTTC. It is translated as CRVGVSETQYF.

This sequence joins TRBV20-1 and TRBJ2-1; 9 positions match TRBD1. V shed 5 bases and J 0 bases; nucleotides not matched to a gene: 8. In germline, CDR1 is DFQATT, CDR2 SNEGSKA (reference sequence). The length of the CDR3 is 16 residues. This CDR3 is CSARTGEGPSYNEQFF. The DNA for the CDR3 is TGCAGTGCTCGGACAGGGGAGGGCCCCTCCTACAATGAGCAGTTCTTC.

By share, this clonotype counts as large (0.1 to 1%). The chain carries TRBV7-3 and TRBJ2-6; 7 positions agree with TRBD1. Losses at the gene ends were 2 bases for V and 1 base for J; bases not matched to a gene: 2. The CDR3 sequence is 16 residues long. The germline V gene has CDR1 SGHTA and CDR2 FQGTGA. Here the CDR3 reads CASSLVGQSGANVLTF. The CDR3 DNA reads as TGTGCCAGCAGCTTAGTGGGACAGTCTGGGGCCAACGTCCTGACTTTC.

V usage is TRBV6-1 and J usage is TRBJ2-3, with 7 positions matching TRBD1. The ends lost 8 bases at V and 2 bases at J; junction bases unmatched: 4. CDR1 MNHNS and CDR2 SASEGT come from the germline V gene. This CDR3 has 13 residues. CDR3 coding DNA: TGTGCCAGCCGGGACAGTCCCACAGATACGCAGTATTTT. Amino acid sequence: CASRDSPTDTQYF.

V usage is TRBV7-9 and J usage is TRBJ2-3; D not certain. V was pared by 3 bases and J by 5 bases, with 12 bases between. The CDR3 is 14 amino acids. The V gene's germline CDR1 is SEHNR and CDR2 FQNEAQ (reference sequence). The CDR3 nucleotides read TGTGCCAGCAGCTTGGTCTTGCACCTAGATACGCAGTATTTT. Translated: CASSLVLHLDTQYF.

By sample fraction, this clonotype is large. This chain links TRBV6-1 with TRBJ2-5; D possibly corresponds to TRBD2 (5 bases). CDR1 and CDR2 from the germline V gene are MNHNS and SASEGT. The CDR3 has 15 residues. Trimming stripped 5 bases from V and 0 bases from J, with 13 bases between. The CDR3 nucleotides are TGTGCCAGCAGTCCCGGACTCCTGTACCAAGAGACCCAGTACTTC. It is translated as CASSPGLLYQETQYF.

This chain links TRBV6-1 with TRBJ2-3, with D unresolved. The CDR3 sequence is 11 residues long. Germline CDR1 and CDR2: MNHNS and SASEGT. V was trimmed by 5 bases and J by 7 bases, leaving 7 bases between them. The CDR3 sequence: CASSRLHTQYF. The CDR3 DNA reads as TGTGCCAGCAGTCGTCTACATACGCAGTATTTT.

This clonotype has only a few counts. In nucleotides, the CDR3 is TGTGCCAGCAGCCTAGGACTGTCGAACACTGAAGCTTTCTTT. The encoded protein is CASSLGLSNTEAFF. The rearrangement joins TRBV7-8 to TRBJ1-1; D gene uncertain. The CDR3 consists of 14 residues. CDR1 and CDR2 (germline): SGHVS, FQNEAQ. The ends were cut back, 5 bases at V and 1 base at J, with 11 bases in the middle.

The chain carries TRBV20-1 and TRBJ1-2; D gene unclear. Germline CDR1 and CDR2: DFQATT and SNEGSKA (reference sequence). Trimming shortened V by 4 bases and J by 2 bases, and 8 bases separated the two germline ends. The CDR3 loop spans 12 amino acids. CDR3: CSANRPNYGYTF. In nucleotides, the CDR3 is TGCAGTGCTAATCGACCAAACTATGGCTACACCTTC.

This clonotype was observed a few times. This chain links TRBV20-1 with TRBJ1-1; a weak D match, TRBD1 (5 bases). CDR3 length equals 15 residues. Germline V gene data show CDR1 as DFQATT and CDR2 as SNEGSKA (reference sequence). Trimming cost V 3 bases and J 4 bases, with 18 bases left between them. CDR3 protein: CSASLTTHGATEAFF. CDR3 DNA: TGCAGTGCTAGCCTGACCACTCACGGGGCCACTGAAGCTTTCTTT.

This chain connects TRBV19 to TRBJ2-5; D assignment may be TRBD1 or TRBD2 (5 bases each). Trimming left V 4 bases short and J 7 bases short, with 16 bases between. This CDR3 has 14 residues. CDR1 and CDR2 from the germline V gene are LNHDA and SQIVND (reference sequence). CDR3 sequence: CASSTPFGDGTQYF. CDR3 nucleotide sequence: TGTGCCAGTAGTACCCCGTTCGGGGACGGGACCCAGTACTTC.

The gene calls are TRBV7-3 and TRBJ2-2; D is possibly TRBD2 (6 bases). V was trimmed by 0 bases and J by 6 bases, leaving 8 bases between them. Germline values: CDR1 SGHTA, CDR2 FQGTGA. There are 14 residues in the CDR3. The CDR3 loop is CASSLTREAGELFF. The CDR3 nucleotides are TGTGCCAGCAGCTTAACGAGGGAGGCCGGGGAGCTGTTTTTT.

CDR3 in DNA: TGCAGTGCTAGAGGGGCCCCCAGGTCCCCAGATACGCAGTATTTT. Translated, it gives CSARGAPRSPDTQYF. This sequence joins TRBV20-1 and TRBJ2-3; no definite D call. The CDR3 runs to 15 residues. Germline lookup yields CDR1 DFQATT and CDR2 SNEGSKA (reference sequence). Trimming took 1 base from V and 4 from J, leaving 15 bases between them.